One TCR beta chain is described in this entry. Its cognate antigen is unknown. The data were obtained in a study of cytomegalovirus exposure and HLA in healthy donors. Points from the study as a whole: It was taken for granted in presence/absence analyses that sequencing depth across donors was roughly uniform.

CDR1 and CDR2 from the germline V gene are MNHEY and SVGAGI. Trimming removed 2 bases at V and 3 bases at J, with 7 bases between. The CDR3 consists of 13 residues. In the PCR, 60 Vbeta and 13 Jbeta primers were used. Assay used: immunoSEQ multiplex PCR; TCRdb lists only in-frame clones, some missing. This sample has fewer than 100,000 clones, with roughly 75% found just once. Sequencing was carried out using PBMCs. V is TRBV6-5 and J is TRBJ1-2; no clear D. The sequence was obtained from a male donor in good health and CMV-seronegative. CDR3 amino acids: CASSYGRDYGYTF. Written as DNA, the CDR3 is TGTGCCAGCAGTTACGGGAGGGACTATGGCTACACCTTC.